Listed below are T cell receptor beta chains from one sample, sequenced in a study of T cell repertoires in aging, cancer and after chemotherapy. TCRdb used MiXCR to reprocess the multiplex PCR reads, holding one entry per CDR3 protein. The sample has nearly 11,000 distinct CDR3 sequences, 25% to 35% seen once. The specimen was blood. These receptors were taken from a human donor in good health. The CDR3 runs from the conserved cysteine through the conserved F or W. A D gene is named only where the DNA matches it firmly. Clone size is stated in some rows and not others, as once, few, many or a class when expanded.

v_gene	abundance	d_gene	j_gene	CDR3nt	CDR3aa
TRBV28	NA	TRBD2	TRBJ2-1	TGTGCCAGTAGGATGCTGGGGGGGGAGCAGTTCTTC	CASRMLGGEQFF
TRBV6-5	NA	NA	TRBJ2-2	TGTGCCAGCACCGGGGGACACAGTAAAAACCAGAACACCGGGGAGCTGTTTTTT	CASTGGHSKNQNTGELFF
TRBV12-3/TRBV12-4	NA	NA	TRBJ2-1	TGTGCCAGCAGTCCTGGAGGGCCTGGTGGAAATGAGCAGTTCTTC	CASSPGGPGGNEQFF
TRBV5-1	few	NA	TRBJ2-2	TGCGCCAGCAGGTCCCAGTTAAACACCGGGGAGCTGTTTTTT	CASRSQLNTGELFF
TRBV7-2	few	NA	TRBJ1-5	TGTGCCAGCAGCCTGAAAGCGGCTGGCAATCAGCCCCAGCATTTT	CASSLKAAGNQPQHF
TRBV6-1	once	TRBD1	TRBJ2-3	TGTGCCAGCAGTGAAGGTCCAGGGGGCGGGAGCACAGATACGCAGTATTTT	CASSEGPGGGSTDTQYF
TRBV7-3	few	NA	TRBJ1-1	TGTGCCAGCAGCTTACGGGCGGGGCACCAGCGAGGGAGAGGCACTGAAGCTTTCTTT	CASSLRAGHQRGRGTEAFF
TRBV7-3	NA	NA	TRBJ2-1	TGTGCCAGCAGCACCCAACCGGGGGATTATGAGCAGTTCTTC	CASSTQPGDYEQFF
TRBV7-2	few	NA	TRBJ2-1	TGTGCCAGCAGCTTAGATTGGAGATCGTATGAGCAGTTCTTC	CASSLDWRSYEQFF
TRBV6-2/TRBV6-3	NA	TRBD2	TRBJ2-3	TGTGCCGTAGAAGCGGGAGGGACATCAGATACGCAGTATTTT	CAVEAGGTSDTQYF
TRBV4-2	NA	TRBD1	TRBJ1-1	TGTGCCAGCACAACCCTGGACAGGCCCGGGGAAGCTTTCTTT	CASTTLDRPGEAFF
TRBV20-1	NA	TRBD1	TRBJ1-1	TGCAGTGCTAGAGGGATAGGACAGGGGTACACTGAAGCTTTCTTT	CSARGIGQGYTEAFF
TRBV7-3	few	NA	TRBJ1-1	TGTGCCAGCCGAGGGCAGACGAACACTGAAGCTTTCTTT	CASRGQTNTEAFF
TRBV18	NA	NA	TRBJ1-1	TGTGCCAGCTCTCTAGAGCTTTCAACTGAAGCTTTCTTT	CASSLELSTEAFF
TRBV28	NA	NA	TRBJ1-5	TGTGCCAGCACGCAGGGCCCTATGAATCAGCCCCAGCATTTT	CASTQGPMNQPQHF
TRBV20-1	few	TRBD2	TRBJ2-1	TGCAGTGCTAGACGCGGGGGGCTTTACAATGAGCAGTTCTTC	CSARRGGLYNEQFF
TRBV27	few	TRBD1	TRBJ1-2	TGTGCCAGCAGTTCGAATGGACAGGGGCGTACCTATGGCTACACCTTC	CASSSNGQGRTYGYTF
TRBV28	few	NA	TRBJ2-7	TGTGCCAGCCCCTCATCACAGAACCTGGACGAGCAGTACTTC	CASPSSQNLDEQYF
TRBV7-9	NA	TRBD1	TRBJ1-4	TGTGCCAGCAGAGGGACAGGGCCTGAAAAACTGTTTTTT	CASRGTGPEKLFF
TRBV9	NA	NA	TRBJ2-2	TGTGCCAGCAGCGATCGCAGGGCGGGCACCGGGGAGCTGTTTTTT	CASSDRRAGTGELFF
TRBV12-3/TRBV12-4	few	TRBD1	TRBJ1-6	TGTGCCAGCAGCCGGGACAGGAGTAATTCACCCCTCCACTTT	CASSRDRSNSPLHF
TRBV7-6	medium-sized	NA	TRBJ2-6	TGTGCCAGCAGTTACATCTCTGGGGCCAACGTCCTGACTTTC	CASSYISGANVLTF
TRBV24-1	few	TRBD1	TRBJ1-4	TGTGCCACCAGTGACCCGACCGGGACAGCACTGTTTTTT	CATSDPTGTALFF
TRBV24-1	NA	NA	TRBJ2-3	TGTGCCACCAGTGATTTCCCGGGACTCTCCCCCCGGCATACGCAGTATTTT	CATSDFPGLSPRHTQYF
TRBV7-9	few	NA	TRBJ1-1	TGTGCCAGCAGCCGTCGTAGGGACGACATGAACACTGAAGCTTTCTTT	CASSRRRDDMNTEAFF
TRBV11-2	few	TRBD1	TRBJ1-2	TGTGCCAGCAGCTTATACCCCGGGGGGGAACAGGGGGCGTCAATGAACTATGGCTACACCTTC	CASSLYPGGEQGASMNYGYTF
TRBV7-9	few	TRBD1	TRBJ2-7	TGTGCCAGCAGCCGACCCCGCAGACGACAGGGCGACGAGCAGTACTTC	CASSRPRRRQGDEQYF